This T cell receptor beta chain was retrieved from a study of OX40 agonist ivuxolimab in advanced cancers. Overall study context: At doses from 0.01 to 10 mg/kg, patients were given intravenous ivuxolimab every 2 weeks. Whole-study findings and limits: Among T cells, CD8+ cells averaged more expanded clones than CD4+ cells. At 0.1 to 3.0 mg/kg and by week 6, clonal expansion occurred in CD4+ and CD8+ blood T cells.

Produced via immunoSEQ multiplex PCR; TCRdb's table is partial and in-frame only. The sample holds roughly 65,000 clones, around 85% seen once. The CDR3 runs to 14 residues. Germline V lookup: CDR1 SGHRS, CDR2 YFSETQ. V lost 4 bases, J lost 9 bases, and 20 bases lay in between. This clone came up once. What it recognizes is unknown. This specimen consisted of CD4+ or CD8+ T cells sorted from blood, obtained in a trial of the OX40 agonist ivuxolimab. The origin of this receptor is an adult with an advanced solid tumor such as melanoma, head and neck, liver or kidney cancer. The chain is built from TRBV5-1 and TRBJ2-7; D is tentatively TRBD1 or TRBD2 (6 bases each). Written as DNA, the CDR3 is TGCGCCAGCAGCCCCGGGGTGGAATCGGGGGCGCAGTACTTC. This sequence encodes CASSPGVESGAQYF.